This TCR beta chain was captured by sequencing in a study of blood T cell repertoires in COVID-19 (dated by TCRdb to 2018 to 2021). Background on the whole study: Collaborator samples came from the United States, Italy and Spain and covered acute and convalescent phases of COVID-19. The material from the prospective study consisted of cDNA or gDNA derived from T cells, B-cell-depleted T cells, or PBMCs. Subjects who had been exposed to COVID-19, were actively infected with it, or had recovered from it provided the deeply sampled blood TCRbeta repertoires that made up the dataset. The repertoires were released in a freely available public database intended as a resource for research on the immune response to SARS-CoV-2. Samples came from the ongoing ImmuneRACE study (first 160 participants) plus 1,254 subjects from 6 global collaborators. Nearly every sample came with metadata listing a de-identified subject ID, COVID-19 status, age in years and sex. Where available, HLA class I and class II types were obtained from metadata supplied by the sample provider rather than from assay-based typing. The study at large found these results: How much clinical and demographic metadata was included differed by source and by participant, and the metadata was provided uncurated.

The collaborating institutions used their own protocols to collect whole blood in K2EDTA tubes. For TCRbeta analysis, collaborators shipped samples as frozen whole blood, isolated PBMCs, or DNA extracted from either of those sample types. Inclusive of the bounding cysteine and phenylalanine, the CDR3 is 14 residues long. Here the CDR3 DNA is all that survives: 42 bases in frame from base 1. Unmatched junction bases come to 8, with V trimmed by 4 bases and J by 6 bases. The CDR1 and CDR2 encoded by the germline V gene are SGDLS and YYNGEE. Points on this clone: There is no known antigen for this receptor. No clone much larger than this one lies a single base away; base qualities are absent.

The immunoSEQ Assay, a bias-controlled multiplex PCR, was used to amplify TCRbeta CDR3 regions from genomic DNA. The original methods were these. Nucleated cell counts per sample were estimated from amplification of reference gene primers within the assay. To quantify the absolute abundance of each unique TCRbeta CDR3 rearrangement, sequence reads were collapsed and filtered. Productive Simpson clonality was computed per sample as the square root of Simpson's diversity index over productive rearrangements. TCRdb took this table from immuneACCESS and kept in-frame rearrangements with V and J called. Such tables lack part of the clones; where checked against another copy, unresolved V genes explain under half of the gap, and the rest is unexplained. V and J calls and clone size are those listed in that table; D and trimming were worked out from the DNA. The sample table shows 450,000 to 500,000 clones, and approximately 83% are seen once. The ten largest clones take up roughly 3.1% of the sample.

Sample: peripheral blood. Recombination joined TRBV9 with TRBJ1-1, and 8 junctional nucleotides match TRBD1. The receptor was derived from a human donor in a cohort sampled during active COVID-19. The nucleotides are TGTGCCAGCAGCCCCCGGACAGGGAAAGCTGAAGCTTTCTTT. The resulting protein is CASSPRTGKAEAFF.